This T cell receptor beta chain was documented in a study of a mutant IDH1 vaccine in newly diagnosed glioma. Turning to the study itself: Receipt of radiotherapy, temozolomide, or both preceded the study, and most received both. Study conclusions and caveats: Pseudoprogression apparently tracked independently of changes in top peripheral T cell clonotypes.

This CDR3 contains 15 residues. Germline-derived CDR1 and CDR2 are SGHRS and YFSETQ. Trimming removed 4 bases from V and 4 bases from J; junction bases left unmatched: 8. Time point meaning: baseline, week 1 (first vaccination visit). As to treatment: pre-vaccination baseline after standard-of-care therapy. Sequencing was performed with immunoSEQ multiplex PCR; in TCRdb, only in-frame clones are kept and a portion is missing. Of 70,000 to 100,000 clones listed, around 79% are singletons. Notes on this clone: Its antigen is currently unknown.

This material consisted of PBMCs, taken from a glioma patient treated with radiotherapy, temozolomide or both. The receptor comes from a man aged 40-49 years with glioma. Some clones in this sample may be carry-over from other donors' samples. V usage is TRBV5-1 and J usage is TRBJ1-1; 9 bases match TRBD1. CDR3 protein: CASSQGTGSITEAFF. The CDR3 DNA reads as TGCGCCAGCAGCCAAGGGACAGGGTCTATCACTGAAGCTTTCTTT. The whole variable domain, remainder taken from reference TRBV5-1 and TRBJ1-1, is KAGVTQTPRYLIKTRGQQVTLSCSPISGHRSVSWYQQTPGQGLQFLFEYFSETQRNKGNFPGRFSGRQFSNSRSEMNVSTLELGDSALYLCASSQGTGSITEAFFGQGTRLTVV.